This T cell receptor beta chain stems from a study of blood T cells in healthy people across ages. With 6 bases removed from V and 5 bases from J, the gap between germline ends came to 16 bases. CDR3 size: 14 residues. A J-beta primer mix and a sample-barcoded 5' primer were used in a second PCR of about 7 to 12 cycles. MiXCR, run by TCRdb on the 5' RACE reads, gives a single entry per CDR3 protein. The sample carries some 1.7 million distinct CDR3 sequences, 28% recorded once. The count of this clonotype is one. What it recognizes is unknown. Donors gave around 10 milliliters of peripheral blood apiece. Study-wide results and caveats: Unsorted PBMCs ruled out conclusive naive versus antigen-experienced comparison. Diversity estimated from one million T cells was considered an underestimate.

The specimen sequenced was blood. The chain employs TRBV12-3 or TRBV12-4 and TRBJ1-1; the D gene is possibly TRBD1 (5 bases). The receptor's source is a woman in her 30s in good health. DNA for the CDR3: TGTGCCAGCAGCCCAAGCCCGGGGGAGACTGAAGCTTTCTTT. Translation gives CASSPSPGETEAFF.